This is a list of T cell receptor beta chains from one sample in a study of beta chain features in type 1 diabetes. Clones were read by immunoSEQ multiplex PCR, and TCRdb kept only the in-frame ones, dropping some. The sample holds 300,000 to 450,000 clones, 9.6% seen once. Sample: central memory CD4+ T cells from blood. The receptors come from a man under 40 with type 1 diabetes. CDR3s leave out the opening cysteine and the closing phenylalanine or tryptophan. The D gene is left open where the match is weak. Clone size is stated in some rows and not others, as once, few, many or a class when expanded.

D gene,clone size,V gene,CDR3 protein
TRBD1,NA,TRBV29-1,SVRPGTVTEAF
TRBD1,NA,TRBV18,ASSPVAPGQGFSGANVLT
TRBD1,NA,TRBV5-1,ASRDGQGEWETQY
NA,many,TRBV4-3,ASSQDLRALSGNTIY
NA,many,TRBV6-5,ASSLGLTGELF
NA,NA,TRBV7-9,ASSPDRQFNTEAF
NA,many,TRBV19,ASTPRGYSNQPQH
NA,few,TRBV15,ATSRGDTDTEAF
NA,NA,TRBV7-2,ASSQARGTGEGNEQF
TRBD1,few,TRBV6-5,ASSPGQSPNQPQH
NA,few,TRBV11-2,ASSGPSGSGGYT
NA,few,TRBV6-1,ASSGGTEQY
NA,few,TRBV18,ASSPESSNQPQH
NA,NA,TRBV19,ASEPRDTYGYT
NA,NA,TRBV28,ASRGGEFRAYEQY
NA,few,TRBV2,ASSYTYEQY
NA,NA,TRBV7-8,ASSLQSSYEQY
TRBD2,many,TRBV5-1,ASSLGLGSGGTDTQY
NA,many,TRBV7-2,ASSRPMGNEQF
TRBD1,NA,TRBV11-1,ASSADRDDEQY
TRBD2,few,TRBV9,ASSPRTSGVYEQY
NA,NA,TRBV6-5,ASREGAGPGELF
NA,few,TRBV6-1,ASSLWDSGTQY
NA,few,TRBV7-2,ASSLEWGADTEAF
NA,NA,TRBV18,ASSPIGGGQDPKGGYYEQY
TRBD1,few,TRBV18,ASSLIQNRGISGNTIY
TRBD1,few,TRBV19,ASSRSPGTATQSGLYEQY
NA,few,TRBV9,ASSAFGPENEQY
TRBD1,few,TRBV7-3,ASSTQTGPSYEQY
NA,many,TRBV20-1,SARDRGTQY
TRBD1,NA,TRBV11-1,ASSQDRANTGELF
NA,many,TRBV10-3,AISESFVRRGATYEQY
TRBD2,NA,TRBV4-2,ASSLDRGGSN
NA,NA,TRBV7-8,ASSGTGIYEQY
TRBD1,many,TRBV18,ASSQGTGFTEAF
NA,NA,TRBV5-4,ASSLATDTDTQY
TRBD2,many,TRBV7-9,ASSPHTAGVGEQF
NA,NA,TRBV11-2,ASKNTGELF